Listed below are T cell receptor beta chains from one sample, sequenced in a study of OX40 agonist ivuxolimab in advanced cancers. TCRdb's copy holds only in-frame clones and misses some; the assay was immunoSEQ multiplex PCR. The profile shows 40,000 or so clones, 88% of them singletons. Specimen: CD4+ or CD8+ T cells sorted from blood, collected in a trial of the OX40 agonist ivuxolimab. These receptors originate from an adult with an advanced solid tumor such as melanoma, head and neck, liver or kidney cancer. Each CDR3 is given with its conserved first and last residue. A D gene is named only where the DNA matches it firmly. Expanded clones get a size class; other rows say once, few or many, or leave the size out.

d_gene	j_gene	abundance	v_gene	CDR3aa	CDR3nt
-	TRBJ2-3	-	TRBV7-3	CASSPTLGDTQYF	TGTGCCAGCAGCCCCACCTTGGGAGATACGCAGTATTTT
TRBD2	TRBJ2-1	-	TRBV7-8	CASSLLAGEYNEQFF	TGTGCCAGCAGCTTACTAGCGGGGGAGTACAATGAGCAGTTCTTC
TRBD2	TRBJ2-1	-	TRBV5-1	CASSLRLAGGFNEQFF	TGCGCCAGCAGCTTGCGTCTAGCGGGGGGCTTTAATGAGCAGTTCTTC
TRBD2	TRBJ2-1	-	TRBV19	CASSLPTSGDLGEQFF	TGTGCCAGTAGTTTACCGACTAGCGGGGACTTGGGAGAGCAGTTCTTC
-	TRBJ1-2	-	TRBV28	CASSLGLGGFPFGSYTF	TGTGCCAGCAGTTTAGGGCTTGGCGGGTTCCCTTTCGGGAGCTACACCTTC
-	TRBJ2-5	-	TRBV4-2	CASSQDGSEYQETQYF	TGTGCCAGCAGCCAGGATGGGAGTGAGTACCAAGAGACCCAGTACTTC
TRBD2	TRBJ2-2	-	TRBV5-6	CASSHTSGLGTGELFF	TGTGCCAGCAGCCATACTAGCGGCTTGGGAACCGGGGAGCTGTTTTTT
-	TRBJ1-6	-	TRBV5-4	CASSLEGVRNSPLHF	TGTGCCAGCAGCTTGGAAGGGGTCCGGAATTCACCCCTCCACTTT
-	TRBJ1-5	-	TRBV10-3	CAISESRTSNQPQHF	TGTGCCATCAGTGAGTCACGGACTAGCAATCAGCCCCAGCATTTT
-	TRBJ1-6	-	TRBV7-8	CASKDSSSSYNSPLHF	TGTGCCAGCAAGGATTCCAGTAGCTCCTATAATTCACCCCTCCACTTT
-	TRBJ2-5	once	TRBV4-3	CASSQEWGRGETQYF	TGCGCCAGCAGCCAAGAGTGGGGTAGAGGGGAGACCCAGTACTTC
TRBD1	TRBJ1-6	-	TRBV2	CASSDPLTGGNSPLHF	TGTGCCAGCAGTGACCCTTTGACAGGGGGTAATTCACCCCTCCACTTT
-	TRBJ1-5	-	TRBV27	CASSFVFGGNQPQHF	TGTGCCAGCAGTTTTGTTTTTGGGGGCAATCAGCCCCAGCATTTT
TRBD1	TRBJ2-7	few	TRBV4-1	CASSHRRGSEQYF	TGCGCCAGCAGCCACCGCAGGGGGTCCGAGCAGTACTTC
-	TRBJ2-4	-	TRBV5-1	CASSLAFSLAGPRFAKNIQYF	TGCGCCAGCAGCTTGGCCTTCTCTTTGGCGGGCCCCCGTTTCGCCAAAAACATTCAGTACTTC
-	TRBJ1-1	-	TRBV28	CASTAPEVVRSAEAFF	TGTGCCAGCACCGCCCCGGAAGTAGTTAGGAGCGCTGAAGCTTTCTTT
TRBD1	TRBJ2-1	-	TRBV18	CASSPPETGGDEQFF	TGTGCCAGCTCACCACCAGAGACAGGGGGCGATGAGCAGTTCTTC
-	TRBJ2-1	-	TRBV7-8	CASSLDRRSYNEQFF	TGTGCCAGCAGCTTAGACAGGAGATCCTACAATGAGCAGTTCTTC
-	TRBJ2-5	-	TRBV6-1	CASSALGGRETQYF	TGTGCCAGCAGTGCGCTAGGGGGGAGGGAGACCCAGTACTTC
TRBD1	TRBJ1-1	-	TRBV5-5	CASSLRLGQGREGPEAFF	TGTGCCAGCAGCTTGAGGTTAGGACAGGGAAGAGAAGGACCTGAAGCTTTCTTT
-	TRBJ1-1	-	TRBV27	CASSLGLQGNTEAFF	TGTGCCAGCAGTTTAGGTCTCCAAGGGAACACTGAAGCTTTCTTT
TRBD1	TRBJ2-7	-	TRBV6-5	CASSTGQVYYEQYF	TGTGCCAGCAGCACCGGACAGGTTTACTACGAGCAGTACTTC
-	TRBJ1-1	-	TRBV30	CAWISPRGTEAFF	TGTGCCTGGATTTCCCCGCGGGGCACTGAAGCTTTCTTT
-	TRBJ1-4	-	TRBV9	CASSATRGLFF	TGTGCCAGCAGCGCAACCCGAGGCCTGTTTTTT
-	TRBJ2-6	-	TRBV6-6	CASARITGANVLTF	TGTGCCAGTGCACGGATCACTGGGGCCAACGTCCTGACTTTC
-	TRBJ1-1	-	TRBV7-6	CASSLRPRNTEAFF	TGTGCCAGCAGCTTAAGGCCCAGAAACACTGAAGCTTTCTTT
-	TRBJ1-4	-	TRBV6-1	CASSEWATTNEKLFF	TGTGCCAGCAGTGAATGGGCAACTACTAATGAAAAACTGTTTTTT
-	TRBJ1-4	-	TRBV2	CASSVTAANEKLFF	TGTGCCAGCAGTGTGACCGCGGCTAATGAAAAACTGTTTTTT
-	TRBJ2-7	-	TRBV4-1	CASSPRDGSYEQYF	TGCGCCAGCAGCCCCCGGGACGGCTCCTACGAGCAGTACTTC
-	TRBJ1-1	-	TRBV6-1	CASRQGLNTEAFF	TGTGCCAGCAGGCAGGGACTGAACACTGAAGCTTTCTTT
TRBD2	TRBJ2-7	-	TRBV19	CASKRGDSSYEQYF	TGTGCCAGCAAGCGGGGGGACAGCTCCTACGAGCAGTACTTC
-	TRBJ1-1	once	TRBV5-1	CASRLGTEAFF	TGCGCCAGCAGACTAGGGACTGAAGCTTTCTTT
TRBD2	TRBJ2-5	once	TRBV4-1	CASSQELAGFAKETQYF	TGCGCCAGCAGCCAAGAACTAGCGGGGTTTGCTAAAGAGACCCAGTACTTC
-	TRBJ1-4	-	TRBV15	CATSRDMGAEKLFF	TGTGCCACCAGCAGAGATATGGGTGCTGAAAAACTGTTTTTT
-	TRBJ2-2	-	TRBV10-3	CAINRQAPGELFF	TGTGCCATCAACCGACAGGCTCCCGGGGAGCTGTTTTTT
TRBD1	TRBJ1-4	-	TRBV9	CASSVSGGDEKLFF	TGTGCCAGCAGCGTTTCAGGGGGGGATGAAAAACTGTTTTTT
-	TRBJ2-1	-	TRBV12-2	CASRAPTVSSYNEQFF	TGTGCAAGTCGCGCGCCGACAGTGAGCTCCTACAATGAGCAGTTCTTC
-	TRBJ2-3	-	TRBV14	CASSQDTGRGTDTQYF	TGTGCCAGCAGCCAAGATACGGGCAGGGGTACAGATACGCAGTATTTT
TRBD2	TRBJ2-5	once	TRBV7-3	CASSLSGGVETQYF	TGTGCCAGCAGCCTTAGCGGGGGGGTGGAGACCCAGTACTTC
-	TRBJ2-2	-	TRBV19	CASTQFGGELFF	TGTGCCAGTACCCAATTTGGCGGGGAGCTGTTTTTT
TRBD1	TRBJ1-2	once	TRBV5-6	CASSFGTGDGYTF	TGTGCCAGCAGTTTCGGGACAGGGGATGGCTACACCTTC
-	TRBJ1-1	-	TRBV10-3	CATREGGRAFF	TGTGCCACCCGAGAGGGGGGGCGAGCTTTCTTT
-	TRBJ1-4	-	TRBV27	CASSLYLPTQRGNEKLFF	TGTGCCAGCAGTTTATATTTGCCAACCCAGAGAGGTAATGAAAAACTGTTTTTT
TRBD1	TRBJ1-1	-	TRBV4-3	CASSQDRGQGRLNTEAFF	TGCGCCAGCAGCCAAGATAGGGGACAGGGGCGGCTGAACACTGAAGCTTTCTTT
-	TRBJ1-2	-	TRBV4-3	CASSQDSGANYGYTF	TGCGCCAGCAGCCAAGATAGCGGAGCTAACTATGGCTACACCTTC
TRBD1	TRBJ2-7	once	TRBV4-1	CASSQYGTVSGYEQYF	TGCGCCAGCAGCCAATACGGGACAGTCTCCGGCTACGAGCAGTACTTC
-	TRBJ1-2	-	TRBV11-2	CASSLEGFATYGYTF	TGTGCCAGCAGCTTAGAGGGGTTCGCCACTTATGGCTACACCTTC
-	TRBJ1-1	few	TRBV28	CASRWTENTEAFF	TGTGCCAGCAGATGGACAGAGAACACTGAAGCTTTCTTT
-	TRBJ2-3	-	TRBV27	CASSLSGAFRTDTQYF	TGTGCCAGCAGTTTATCGGGGGCATTTCGCACAGATACGCAGTATTTT